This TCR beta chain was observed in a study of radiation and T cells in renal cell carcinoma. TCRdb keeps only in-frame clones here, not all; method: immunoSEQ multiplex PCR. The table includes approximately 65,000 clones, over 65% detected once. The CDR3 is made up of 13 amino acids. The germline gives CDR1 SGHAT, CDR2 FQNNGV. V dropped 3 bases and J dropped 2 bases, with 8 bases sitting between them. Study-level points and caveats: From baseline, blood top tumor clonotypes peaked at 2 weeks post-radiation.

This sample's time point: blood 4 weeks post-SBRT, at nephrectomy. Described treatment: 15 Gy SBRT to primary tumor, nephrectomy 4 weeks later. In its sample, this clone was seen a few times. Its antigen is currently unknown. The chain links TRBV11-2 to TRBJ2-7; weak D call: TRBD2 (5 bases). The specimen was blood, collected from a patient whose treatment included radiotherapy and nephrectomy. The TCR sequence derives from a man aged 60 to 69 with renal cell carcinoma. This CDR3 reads CASSLQRPYEQYV. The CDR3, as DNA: TGTGCCAGCAGCTTGCAGCGGCCCTACGAGCAGTACGTC.